A selection of T cell receptor beta chains follows, all from one sample in a study of cytotoxic CD8 clonotypes in ibrutinib-treated CLL. The method was immunoSEQ multiplex PCR; TCRdb's version includes in-frame clones alone and lacks a portion of them. The sample holds fewer than 400,000 clones, roughly two thirds seen once. The source material was PBMCs, sampled after 36 months of ibrutinib treatment. The receptors come from a human donor with chronic lymphocytic leukemia. The CDR3 runs from the conserved cysteine through the conserved F or W. The D gene is left open where the match is weak. Part of the rows lack a size; the others show once, few, many or a class for expanded clones.

TRBD1 | TRBJ1-2 | NA | TRBV10-3 | TGTGCCATCAGTGCTCTGGAGGGGGCCGCCTATGGCTACACCTTC | CAISALEGAAYGYTF
NA | TRBJ1-1 | NA | TRBV2 | TGTGCCAGCAGTGAGTTTTGGAGGGTTGGCGTGAACACTGAAGCTTTCTTT | CASSEFWRVGVNTEAFF
NA | TRBJ2-7 | NA | TRBV18 | TGTGCCAGCTCACCTCAACAGGGTTCCCACGAGCAGTACTTC | CASSPQQGSHEQYF
NA | TRBJ2-3 | NA | TRBV15 | TGTGCCACCAGCAGGGACGTTGGGCAGTATTTT | CATSRDVGQYF
NA | TRBJ2-1 | NA | TRBV9 | TGTGCCAGCAGCGTATATCCCGGCAAGAGCTCCTACAATGAGCAGTTCTTC | CASSVYPGKSSYNEQFF
NA | TRBJ1-5 | NA | TRBV29-1 | TGCAGCGTTGAGGGCCCAGGGACGGGGCAGCCCCAGCATTTT | CSVEGPGTGQPQHF
NA | TRBJ1-5 | few | TRBV5-1 | TGCGCCAGCAGCTTGGTACCGGGCAGCAATCAGCCCCAGCATTTT | CASSLVPGSNQPQHF
NA | TRBJ2-3 | NA | TRBV9 | TGTGCCAGCAGCGTAGCAGGCATTAGCACAGATACGCAGTATTTT | CASSVAGISTDTQYF
NA | TRBJ1-2 | NA | TRBV5-1 | TGCGCCAGCAGCCTGACCGGACAGAACTATGGCTACACCTTC | CASSLTGQNYGYTF
NA | TRBJ2-7 | NA | TRBV5-1 | TGCGCCAGCAGTTTGGGGGGCCCCGGTCAGCAGTACTTC | CASSLGGPGQQYF
NA | TRBJ2-7 | NA | TRBV5-1 | TGCGCCAGCAGCTTGGACAGGGAGGTGTACGAGCAGTACTTC | CASSLDREVYEQYF
NA | TRBJ1-2 | NA | TRBV28 | TGTGCCAGCAGTTTAGGTACAGGGCTACAGAACTATGGCTACACCTTC | CASSLGTGLQNYGYTF
NA | TRBJ1-1 | NA | TRBV5-1 | TGCGCCAGCAGCTTGGACAGGATCCTTGGCTTTGAGAGCACTGAAGCTTTCTTT | CASSLDRILGFESTEAFF
NA | TRBJ2-1 | few | TRBV9 | TGTGCCAGCAGCGCGGGCAATGAGCAGTTCTTC | CASSAGNEQFF
NA | TRBJ2-1 | once | TRBV19 | TGTGCCAGTAGTAGTACCGGGACTCTCGACCTCTACAATGAGCAGTTCTTC | CASSSTGTLDLYNEQFF
NA | TRBJ2-7 | few | TRBV9 | TGTGCCAGCAGCGTAGCGTCCGGGAGTGTCCACGAGCAGTACTTC | CASSVASGSVHEQYF
NA | TRBJ1-1 | NA | TRBV7-8 | TGTGCCAGCAGCCCATGGGTTACGAACACTGAAGCTTTCTTT | CASSPWVTNTEAFF
TRBD1 | TRBJ1-2 | NA | TRBV19 | TGTGCCAGTAACCCGACAGGGCTCTATGGCTACACCTTC | CASNPTGLYGYTF
NA | TRBJ2-7 | NA | TRBV4-1 | TGCGCCAGCAGCCAGTACAGTCGAGCACCTTCCTACGAGCAGTACTTC | CASSQYSRAPSYEQYF
NA | TRBJ2-5 | once | TRBV5-1 | TGCGCCAGCAGCCCCCATCGCCGGGAGACCCAGTACTTC | CASSPHRRETQYF
TRBD1 | TRBJ1-2 | NA | TRBV27 | TGTGCCAGCAGTTTACACAGGGGGGAGGGCTACACCTTC | CASSLHRGEGYTF
TRBD1 | TRBJ2-1 | NA | TRBV5-1 | TGCGCCAGCAGCATCCGGGACAGGGCCTACAATGAGCAGTTCTTC | CASSIRDRAYNEQFF
NA | TRBJ1-1 | NA | TRBV2 | TGTGCCAGCAGGCGGGAGCCGAGAACTGAAGCTTTCTTT | CASRREPRTEAFF
TRBD1 | TRBJ1-2 | few | TRBV7-9 | TGTGCCAGCACCGAGGGGGCTGGCTACACCTTC | CASTEGAGYTF
TRBD1 | TRBJ1-1 | NA | TRBV2 | TGTGCCAGCAGTGAAATCGGGGGCAGGGGGGCTTTCTTT | CASSEIGGRGAFF
TRBD1 | TRBJ1-4 | NA | TRBV29-1 | TGCAGCGTTGAAGAGGGACAGAGTAATGAAAAACTGTTTTTT | CSVEEGQSNEKLFF
NA | TRBJ1-1 | NA | TRBV9 | TGTGCCAGCAGCGTTCGCCGACACATCAACACTGAAGCTTTCTTT | CASSVRRHINTEAFF
NA | TRBJ1-5 | NA | TRBV29-1 | TGCAGCGTTGGTGACCCGGTCTTGGGTGGGCCCCAGCATTTT | CSVGDPVLGGPQHF